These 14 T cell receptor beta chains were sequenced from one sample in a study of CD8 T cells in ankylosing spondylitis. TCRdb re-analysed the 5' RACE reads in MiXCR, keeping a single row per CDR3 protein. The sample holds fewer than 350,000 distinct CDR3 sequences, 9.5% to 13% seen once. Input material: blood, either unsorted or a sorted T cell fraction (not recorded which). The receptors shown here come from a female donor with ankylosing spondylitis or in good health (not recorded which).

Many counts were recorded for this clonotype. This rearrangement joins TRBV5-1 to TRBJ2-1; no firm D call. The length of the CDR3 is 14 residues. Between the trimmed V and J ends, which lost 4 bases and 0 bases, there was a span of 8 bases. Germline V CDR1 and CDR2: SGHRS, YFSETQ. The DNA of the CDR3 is TGCGCCAGCAGCGCAACAGTCTCCTACAATGAGCAGTTCTTC. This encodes CASSATVSYNEQFF.

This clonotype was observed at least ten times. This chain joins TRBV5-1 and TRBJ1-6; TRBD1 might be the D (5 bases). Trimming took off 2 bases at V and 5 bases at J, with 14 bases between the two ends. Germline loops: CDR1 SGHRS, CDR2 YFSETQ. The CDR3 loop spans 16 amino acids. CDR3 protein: CASSLDRSPNNSPLHF. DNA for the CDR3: TGCGCCAGCAGCTTAGACAGATCGCCTAATAATTCACCCCTCCACTTT.

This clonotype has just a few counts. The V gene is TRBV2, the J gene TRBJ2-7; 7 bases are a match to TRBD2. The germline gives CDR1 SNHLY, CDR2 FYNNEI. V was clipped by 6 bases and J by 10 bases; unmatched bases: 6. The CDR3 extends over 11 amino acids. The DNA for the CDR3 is TGTGCCAGCAGATCGAGCGGGGCTCAGTACTTC. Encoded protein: CASRSSGAQYF.

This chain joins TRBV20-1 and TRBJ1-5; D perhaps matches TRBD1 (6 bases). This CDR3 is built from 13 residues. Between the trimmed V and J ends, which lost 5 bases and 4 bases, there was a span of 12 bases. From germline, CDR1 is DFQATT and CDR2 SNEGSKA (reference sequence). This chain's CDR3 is CSASQGPNQPQHF. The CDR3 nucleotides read TGCAGTGCTTCACAGGGACCAAATCAGCCCCAGCATTTT.

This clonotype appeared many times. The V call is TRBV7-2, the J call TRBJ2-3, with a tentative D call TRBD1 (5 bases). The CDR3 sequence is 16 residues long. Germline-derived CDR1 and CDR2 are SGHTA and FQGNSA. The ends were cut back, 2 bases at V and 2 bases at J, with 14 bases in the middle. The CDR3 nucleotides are TGTGCCAGCAGCTTACCTGGACACTTTTCCACAGATACGCAGTATTTT. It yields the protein CASSLPGHFSTDTQYF. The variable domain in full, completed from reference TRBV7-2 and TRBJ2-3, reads GAGVSQSPSNKVTEKGKDVELRCDPISGHTALYWYRQSLGQGLEFLIYFQGNSAPDKSGLPSDRFSAERTGGSVSTLTIQRTQQEDSAVYLCASSLPGHFSTDTQYFGPGTRLTVL.

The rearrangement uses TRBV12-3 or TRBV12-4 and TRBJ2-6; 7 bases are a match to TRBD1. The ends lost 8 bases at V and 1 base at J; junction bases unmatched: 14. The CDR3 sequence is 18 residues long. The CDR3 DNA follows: TGTGCCAGCTGTCCGCAACAGGGGTTTCAGTCTGGGGCCAACGTCCTGACTTTC. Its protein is CASCPQQGFQSGANVLTF.

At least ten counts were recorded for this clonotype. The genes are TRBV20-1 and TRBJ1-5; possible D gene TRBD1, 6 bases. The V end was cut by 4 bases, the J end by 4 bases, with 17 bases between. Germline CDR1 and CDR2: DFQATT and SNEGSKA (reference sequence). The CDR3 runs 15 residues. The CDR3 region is CSATWTALQNQPQHF. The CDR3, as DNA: TGCAGTGCTACCTGGACAGCCCTTCAAAATCAGCCCCAGCATTTT.

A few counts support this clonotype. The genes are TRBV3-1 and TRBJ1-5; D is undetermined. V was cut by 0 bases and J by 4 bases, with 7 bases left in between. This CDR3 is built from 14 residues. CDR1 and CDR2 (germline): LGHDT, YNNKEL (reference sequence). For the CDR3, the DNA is TGTGCCAGCAGCCAAGACGCAGTAAATCAGCCCCAGCATTTT. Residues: CASSQDAVNQPQHF.

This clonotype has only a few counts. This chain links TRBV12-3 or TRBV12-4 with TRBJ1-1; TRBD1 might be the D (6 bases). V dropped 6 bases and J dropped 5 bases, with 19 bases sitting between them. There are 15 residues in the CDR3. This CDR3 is CASSKPTGFGTEAFF. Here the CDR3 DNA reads TGTGCCAGCAGCAAACCGACAGGTTTTGGTACTGAAGCTTTCTTT.

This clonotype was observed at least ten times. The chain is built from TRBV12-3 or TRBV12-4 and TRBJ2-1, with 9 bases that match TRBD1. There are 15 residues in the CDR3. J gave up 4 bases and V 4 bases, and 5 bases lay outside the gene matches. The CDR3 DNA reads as TGTGCCAGCAGTTCGGGACAGGGTGGGTACAATGAGCAGTTCTTC. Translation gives CASSSGQGGYNEQFF.

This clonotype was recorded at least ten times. CDR3 residues: CASSSFTGGQNTGELFF. CDR3 nucleotide sequence: TGTGCCAGCAGTTCCTTTACAGGGGGTCAGAACACCGGGGAGCTGTTTTTT. The chain couples TRBV28 to TRBJ2-2, with 8 positions matching TRBD1. The trim removed 4 bases at V and 1 base at J, leaving 8 bases unmatched. CDR3 size: 17 residues. The germline V gene has CDR1 MDHEN and CDR2 SYDVKM.

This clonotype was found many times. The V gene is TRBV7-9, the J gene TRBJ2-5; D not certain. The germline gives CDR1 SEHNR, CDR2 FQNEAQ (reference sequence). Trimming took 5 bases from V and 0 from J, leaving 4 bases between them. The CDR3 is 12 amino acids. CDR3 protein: CASSTYQETQYF. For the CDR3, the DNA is TGTGCCAGCAGCACGTACCAAGAGACCCAGTACTTC.

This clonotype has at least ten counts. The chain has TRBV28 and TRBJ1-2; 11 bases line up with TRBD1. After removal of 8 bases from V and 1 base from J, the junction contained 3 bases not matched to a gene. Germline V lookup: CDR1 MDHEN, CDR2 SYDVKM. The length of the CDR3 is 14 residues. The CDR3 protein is CASGTGGLNYGYTF. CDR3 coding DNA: TGTGCCAGCGGGACAGGGGGTCTTAACTATGGCTACACCTTC.

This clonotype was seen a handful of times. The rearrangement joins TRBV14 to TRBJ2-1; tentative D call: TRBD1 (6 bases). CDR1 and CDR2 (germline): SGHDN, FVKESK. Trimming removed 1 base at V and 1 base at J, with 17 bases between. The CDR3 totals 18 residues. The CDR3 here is CASSQVNWGQGSYNEQFF. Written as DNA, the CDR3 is TGTGCCAGCAGCCAAGTTAATTGGGGGCAGGGGTCCTACAATGAGCAGTTCTTC. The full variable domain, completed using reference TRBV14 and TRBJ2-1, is EAGVTQFPSHSVIEKGQTVTLRCDPISGHDNLYWYRRVMGKEIKFLLHFVKESKQDESGMPNNRFLAERTGGTYSTLKVQPAELEDSGVYFCASSQVNWGQGSYNEQFFGPGTRLTVL.